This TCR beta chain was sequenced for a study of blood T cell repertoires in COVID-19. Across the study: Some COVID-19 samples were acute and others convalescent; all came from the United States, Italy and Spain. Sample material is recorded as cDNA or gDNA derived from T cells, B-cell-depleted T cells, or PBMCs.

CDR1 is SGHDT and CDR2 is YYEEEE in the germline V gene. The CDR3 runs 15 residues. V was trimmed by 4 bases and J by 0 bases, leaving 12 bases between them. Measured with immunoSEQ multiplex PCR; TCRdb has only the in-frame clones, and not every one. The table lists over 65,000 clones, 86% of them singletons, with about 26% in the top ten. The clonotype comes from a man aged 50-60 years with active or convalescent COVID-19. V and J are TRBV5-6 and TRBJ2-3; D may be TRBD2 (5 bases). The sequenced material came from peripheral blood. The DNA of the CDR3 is TGTGCCAGCAGCCTACTCGGGGTCAGCACAGATACGCAGTATTTT. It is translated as CASSLLGVSTDTQYF.